This T cell receptor beta chain was identified in a study of CD8 T cells in Susac syndrome. The CDR3 extends over 13 amino acids. Germline CDR1 is MNHEY and CDR2 is SMNVEV (reference sequence). V lost 3 bases, J lost 4 bases, and 10 bases lay in between. Sequencing of TCR beta was performed on blood CD8+ and CD4+ T cells. Both CD4+ and CD8+ T cells were negatively isolated, and TEMRA cells underwent FACS enrichment. This clonotype was found once. RNA was extracted with the RNeasy kit, and a quantity of about 0.45 to 1 ug was reverse transcribed using random hexamers. Multiplex PCR with immunoSEQ amplified the TCR beta CDR3 across 54 Vbeta and 13 Jbeta. TCRdb passed the immunoSEQ multiplex PCR reads through MiXCR, listing each CDR3 protein once. The sample has hundreds of thousands of distinct CDR3 sequences; about 85% are singletons.

The TCR originated in a human donor with multiple sclerosis. The V call is TRBV27, the J call TRBJ2-7, with D tentatively TRBD2 (6 bases). Sequencing used CD8+ T cells from PBMCs. The DNA for the CDR3 is TGTGCCAGCAGTTTTATGGAGGGGTACGAGCAGTACTTC. Protein: CASSFMEGYEQYF.